These 6 T cell receptor beta chains were sequenced from one sample in a study of blood T cell repertoires in COVID-19. TCRdb keeps only in-frame clones here, not all; method: immunoSEQ multiplex PCR. The sample lists 350,000 or so clones, 85% to 90% occurring once. Sequencing was carried out using PBMCs or T cells enriched from blood (not recorded which). The receptors come from a woman between 25 and 40 years old who had been exposed to COVID-19.

V usage is TRBV4-1 and J usage is TRBJ2-7; 12 nucleotides match TRBD2. The CDR3 runs 16 residues. V shed 0 bases and J 3 bases; nucleotides not matched to a gene: 3. Germline loops: CDR1 MGHRA, CDR2 YSYEKL. CDR3 nucleotides: TGCGCCAGCAGCCAAGAGAGGACTAGCGGGAACTACGAGCAGTACTTC. Its protein is CASSQERTSGNYEQYF.

The rearrangement links TRBV18 to TRBJ1-2; TRBD1 matches 11 bases. The CDR3 covers 16 residues. Germline-derived CDR1 and CDR2 are KGHSH and LQKENI. With 6 bases clipped from V and 8 bases from J, the junction kept 14 bases outside the gene matches. The chain's CDR3 is CASSPIPGQGARGYTF. The DNA for the CDR3 is TGTGCCAGCTCCCCGATCCCCGGACAGGGGGCCAGAGGCTACACCTTC.

This chain uses TRBV30 with TRBJ1-3, with D hard to call. CDR1 and CDR2 from the germline V gene are GTSNPN and SVGIG (reference sequence). Trimming left V 0 bases short and J 0 bases short, with 15 bases between. The CDR3 spans 17 residues. The DNA of the CDR3 is TGTGCCTGGAGTGTAACCCGGACGGGAATCTCTGGAAACACCATATATTTT. Protein sequence: CAWSVTRTGISGNTIYF.

The rearrangement joins TRBV10-1 to TRBJ2-1; D might be TRBD2 (5 bases). Germline V gene data show CDR1 as WNHNN and CDR2 as SYGVQD (reference sequence). With 3 bases removed from V and 9 bases from J, the gap between germline ends came to 15 bases. There are 14 residues in the CDR3. The CDR3 DNA is TGCGCCAGCAGTGACCCAGAACTAGTCGGTGAGCAGTTCTTC. It is translated as CASSDPELVGEQFF.

V is TRBV9 and J is TRBJ2-1; 7 bases are a match to TRBD1. V shed 2 bases and J 0 bases; nucleotides not matched to a gene: 11. The germline gives CDR1 SGDLS, CDR2 YYNGEE. CDR3 length: 18 amino acids. Written as DNA, the CDR3 is TGTGCCAGCAGCGTGGGCACAGGGGAACTAAGCTCCTACAATGAGCAGTTCTTC. Its protein is CASSVGTGELSSYNEQFF.

The chain employs TRBV30 and TRBJ2-7; 12 nucleotides align to TRBD2. Trimming removed 3 bases from V and 4 bases from J; junction bases left unmatched: 7. The CDR3 sequence is 15 residues long. CDR1 is GTSNPN, CDR2 SVGIG, per germline (reference sequence). The chain's CDR3 is CAWSRGTSGLYEQYF. The CDR3 region has the DNA TGTGCCTGGAGCAGAGGGACTAGCGGGTTATACGAGCAGTACTTC.